The entry that follows covers one TCR beta chain sequence. Its antigen is not known. The CDR3 contains 14 residues. Looked up from germline, CDR1 is SNHLY and CDR2 is FYNNEI. The junction had 5 bases not matched to a gene; V was cut back by 9 bases and J by 0 bases. Primers: 60 Vbeta forward and 13 Jbeta reverse. Some clones are missing from TCRdb's copy, which holds only in-frame ones; the method was immunoSEQ multiplex PCR. The repertoire holds 150,000 to 180,000 clones, with roughly 80% as singletons. This sample stems from a study of cytomegalovirus exposure and HLA in healthy donors. The study's findings and limits: Clonal expansion was found to be greater in HLA-associated TCR beta chains than in equally common others in a later analysis. Later analysis showed TCR association rates varying by HLA locus, highest for DRB1 and lowest for HLA-C.

The rearrangement joins TRBV2 to TRBJ1-5; 7 bases match TRBD1. What was sequenced was PBMCs. The origin of this receptor is a woman in her forties or fifties in good health and CMV-seropositive. CDR3 in DNA: TGTGCCAGTGAGGGGGACAGTAGCAATCAGCCCCAGCATTTT. As protein: CASEGDSSNQPQHF.